This T cell receptor beta chain was observed in a study of blood T cell repertoires in COVID-19. Study-wide background: Sources were T cells, B-cell-depleted T cells, or PBMCs; the material itself was cDNA or gDNA.

Germline V gives CDR1 SGHTA, CDR2 FQGNSA. The CDR3 runs 13 residues. V lost 10 bases to trimming and J lost 3 bases, with 12 bases between them. In the original processing: Nucleated cell number was recorded as an estimate derived from reference gene primer amplification. Method: immunoSEQ multiplex PCR; TCRdb's copy keeps in-frame clones and lacks some. V and J calls and clone size come straight from that table; D and trimming were deduced from the DNA. The sample lists roughly 120,000 clones, roughly 74% occurring once. The chain employs TRBV7-2 and TRBJ2-2, with D unresolved. Sequenced: peripheral blood. The source is a man older than 75 with COVID-19, enrolled during active disease. The CDR3 sequence is CATSWAHTGELFF. CDR3 nucleotide sequence: TGTGCCACCTCTTGGGCCCACACCGGGGAGCTGTTTTTT.